Shown below are 14 T cell receptor beta chains from a single sample sequenced in a study of blood T cell repertoires in COVID-19. This table comes from immunoSEQ multiplex PCR, and its TCRdb copy is limited to in-frame clones, with some not included. The table has about 150,000 clones, roughly 88% seen once. The sample comprised peripheral blood. The receptors were sampled from a man in his fifties or sixties with COVID-19, enrolled during active disease.

This clone was recorded once. The chain couples TRBV9 to TRBJ2-6, with 8 bases identical to TRBD2. Germline V gene lookup returns CDR1 SGDLS and CDR2 YYNGEE. The V and J ends lost 3 bases and 0 bases, in that order; junction bases with no gene match: 8. The CDR3 consists of 18 residues. The CDR3 bases are TGTGCCAGCAGCGGAGCCCGGGGGGGATTCTCTGGGGCCAACGTCCTGACTTTC. It translates to CASSGARGGFSGANVLTF. The complete variable domain, with remaining parts taken from reference TRBV9 and TRBJ2-6, reads DSGVTQTPKHLITATGQRVTLRCSPRSGDLSVYWYQQSLDQGLQFLIQYYNGEERAKGNILERFSAQQFPDLHSELNLSSLELGDSALYFCASSGARGGFSGANVLTFGAGSRLTVL.

This rearrangement joins TRBV6-6 to TRBJ1-3; D is ambiguous. Germline V CDR1 and CDR2: MNHNY, SVGAGI (reference sequence). This CDR3 contains 17 residues. Trimming took 5 bases from V and 0 from J, leaving 17 bases between them. CDR3 coding DNA: TGTGCCAGCAGTCACGGGAGGACGGCGGACTCTGGAAACACCATATATTTT. The encoded protein is CASSHGRTADSGNTIYF.

V usage is TRBV19 and J usage is TRBJ1-5; the match to TRBD1 covers 9 bases. This CDR3 contains 15 residues. V lost 5 bases and J lost 6; bases outside the gene matches: 8. The germline CDR1 and CDR2 sequences are LNHDA and SQIVND (reference sequence). CDR3 sequence (DNA): TGTGCCAGTAGTCCCGGACAGGGGCCCAGTCAGCCCCAGCATTTT. Translation: CASSPGQGPSQPQHF.

In DNA form, the CDR3 reads TGTGCCAGCAGCTTGGGACAGGGGGGGACCCAGTACTTC. Amino acids: CASSLGQGGTQYF. This chain joins TRBV5-4 and TRBJ2-5; the match to TRBD1 covers 9 bases. This CDR3 has 13 amino acids. Germline V gives CDR1 SGHNT, CDR2 YYREEE (reference sequence). With 0 bases clipped from V and 7 bases from J, the junction kept 1 base outside the gene matches.

This chain uses TRBV5-1 with TRBJ2-2; D is perhaps TRBD2 (6 bases). This CDR3 has 18 amino acids. V was trimmed by 0 bases and J by 6 bases, leaving 21 bases between them. The germline V gene has CDR1 SGHRS and CDR2 YFSETQ. This chain's CDR3 is CASSLEGTRAFDPGELFF. CDR3 in DNA: TGCGCCAGCAGCTTGGAGGGGACTCGGGCTTTTGACCCCGGGGAGCTGTTTTTT.

This clone was recorded only once. This sequence joins TRBV12-3 or TRBV12-4 and TRBJ1-6; D is unresolved. This CDR3 has 12 amino acids. V lost 3 bases to trimming and J lost 11 bases, with 8 bases between them. As DNA, the CDR3 is TGTGCCAGCAGTTTGGCCATGACACCCCTCCACTTT. Protein product: CASSLAMTPLHF.

This chain joins TRBV6-6 and TRBJ2-2, with 8 bases lining up with TRBD2. The junction had 9 bases not matched to a gene; V was cut back by 6 bases and J by 6 bases. Germline loops: CDR1 MNHNY, CDR2 SVGAGI (reference sequence). The CDR3 sequence is 15 residues long. CDR3 coding DNA: TGTGCCAGCAGGGACGGGGGGGCCGGTTCCGGGGAGCTGTTTTTT. It specifies CASRDGGAGSGELFF.

V and J are TRBV2 and TRBJ1-2, with a possible D match to TRBD1 (5 bases). This CDR3 spans 14 amino acids. Germline CDR1 SNHLY, CDR2 FYNNEI. Trimming took off 3 bases at V and 5 bases at J, with 13 bases between the two ends. In DNA form, the CDR3 reads TGTGCCAGCAGTGAGATACAGGATCTTTATGGCTACACCTTC. Amino acids: CASSEIQDLYGYTF.

In this sample, this clone turned up once. This chain links TRBV10-3 with TRBJ1-5, with D possibly matching TRBD1 (5 bases). Germline lookup yields CDR1 ENHRY and CDR2 SYGVKD. The CDR3 has 14 amino acids. The ends were cut back, 9 bases at V and 6 bases at J, with 18 bases in the middle. The CDR3: CAIKGEDLGQPQHF. In DNA form, the CDR3 reads TGTGCCATAAAAGGGGAGGATTTAGGTCAGCCCCAGCATTTT.

The chain links TRBV18 to TRBJ1-5, with a possible D match to TRBD1 (5 bases). There are 17 residues in the CDR3. Looked up from germline, CDR1 is KGHSH and CDR2 is LQKENI. Between the trimmed V and J ends, which lost 1 base and 2 bases, there was a span of 15 bases. The CDR3 DNA sequence: TGTGCCAGCTCACCACAGGAGGGGACCGGTGGCAATCAGCCCCAGCATTTT. Translated, it gives CASSPQEGTGGNQPQHF.

The chain couples TRBV6-6 to TRBJ1-2; D call uncertain. The CDR3 sequence is 13 residues long. Looked up from germline, CDR1 is MNHNY and CDR2 is SVGAGI (reference sequence). V was trimmed by 2 bases and J by 7 bases, leaving 11 bases between them. In DNA form, the CDR3 reads TGTGCCAGCAGTTACCCGGCCGAGGGTGGCTACACCTTC. This sequence encodes CASSYPAEGGYTF.

This chain links TRBV5-1 with TRBJ1-2; unclear D gene. V was cut by 6 bases and J by 0 bases, with 12 bases left in between. CDR3 length equals 14 residues. CDR1 is SGHRS and CDR2 is YFSETQ in the germline V gene. The CDR3 nucleotides are TGCGCCAGCAACGAGGGTCCAACTAACTATGGCTACACCTTC. It translates to CASNEGPTNYGYTF.

J is TRBJ1-2 and V is TRBV29-1, with D perhaps matching TRBD1 (6 bases). Germline V gene data show CDR1 as SQVTM and CDR2 as ANQGSEA. V gave up 6 bases and J gave up 7 bases, with 12 bases separating them. The CDR3 consists of 11 residues. The CDR3 DNA is TGCAGCGTGCAGACAGGAGGTGGCTACACCTTC. This sequence encodes CSVQTGGGYTF.

This chain uses TRBV9 with TRBJ2-1; D is possibly TRBD2 (5 bases). The V end lost 3 bases, the J end lost 6 bases, and 22 bases lay between the germline ends. The CDR3 length is 17 residues. Germline-derived CDR1 and CDR2 are SGDLS and YYNGEE. CDR3 sequence reads: CASSARLTGNSINEQFF. CDR3 DNA sequence: TGTGCCAGCAGCGCCCGTCTGACGGGAAATAGTATCAATGAGCAGTTCTTC.